This entry features one TCR beta chain sequence. This clonotype was observed once. Its antigen target is currently unknown. No quality values exist for individual bases; no much larger clone is one base distant. On its own, one read is weak support. This record comes from a study of T cells in Graves' hyperthyroidism and ophthalmopathy (dated by TCRdb to about 2019). About the investigation overall: Peripheral blood samples were taken at initial diagnosis, before any treatment was given. TCR V-J signatures able to tell the groups apart were searched for in a discovery cohort of some 97 patients, of whom approximately 40 had Graves' ophthalmopathy and 55 to 60 had stable Graves' hyperthyroidism. Prospective prediction of ophthalmopathy was tested in an independent validation cohort consisting of about 20 hyperthyroidism patients and around 16 patients who later progressed to ophthalmopathy. The roughly 100 discovery patients were divided at random into training and test sets in a 7:3 ratio. In about 6 Graves' hyperthyroidism patients, the study also compared T-cell repertoires from thyroid tissue with T-cell repertoires from blood. Once sampling was done, hyperthyroidism patients were given methimazole at a starting dose of 30 mg daily, whereas ophthalmopathy patients were given high-dose intravenous methylprednisolone. According to the paper, TCR Vbeta CDR3 sequencing was carried out on roughly 130 peripheral blood samples, which came from around 43 ophthalmopathy, 70 to 80 hyperthyroidism and around 17 progressor patients.

From the cysteine through the phenylalanine, the CDR3 covers 14 amino acids. The only DNA kept is the CDR3, 42 bases in frame from the first base. CDR1 and CDR2 are read off the germline V gene as MDHEN and SYDVKM. V is cut by 5 bases and J by 7 bases, and the space between the germline ends is 17 bases. Amplification of TCR beta CDR3 regions was carried out from RNA transcripts. The TCR CDR3 was subjected to a first round of RT-PCR using the HTBI primer set and the Qiagen OneStep RT-PCR kit. A second multiplex PCR round built the libraries, followed by size selection and purification. Libraries were sequenced paired-end with 100 bp reads on an Illumina HiSeq2000. The authors processed their data as follows. Raw data were processed with SOAPnuke, discarding reads with adapters, uncalled bases, mean Phred below 15, or no exact constant-primer or identifier match. COPE v1.2.5 was used to merge the high-quality paired reads, and each unique nucleotide sequence was defined as a clonotype. Clonotypes were aligned to IMGT TRBV, TRBD and TRBJ reference segments using MiTCR v1.1. Analysis was restricted to V-J combinations with a frequency above 0.0001, which covered approximately 99% of repertoires. The TCS score was defined as the ratio of F50 (clonal expansion) to E x V (chaos), calculated using BLOSUM62-based TCRdist between CDR3 peptides within each V-J. Welch's t-statistics and random forest reduced just over 500 V-J features to 13, which were used in a naive Bayes classifier (R e1071). The Morisita-Horn index was used to measure how similar the thyroid and blood repertoires were. TCRdb trimmed the raw reads at Q25, called clones with MiXCR and kept productive beta chains. Each entry merges the rows of one CDR3 protein and shows their most common DNA and genes. The V and J calls were not made by the authors but by TCRdb's processing. Counted in this sample were approximately 870,000 distinct CDR3 sequences; about two fifths of them appeared once. Clones ranked in the top ten supply 8.9% of the sample.

Graves' hyperthyroidism was defined as stable when no progression to ophthalmopathy occurred over 18 months of follow-up. Hyperthyroidism patients were newly diagnosed, had a disease duration of under 2 months, and were aged 18 to 65 years. Exclusion was applied to patients with uncontrolled infections, other autoimmune diseases, pregnancy or lactation. Diagnoses were established on the basis of clinical symptoms, serum thyroxine and TRAb, thyroid ultrasound, and orbital computed tomography. PBMCs were isolated from approximately 10 ml of fresh peripheral blood by Ficoll-Paque density gradient centrifugation. Total RNA was extracted with Trizol reagent, and quality was checked on an Agilent 2100 Bioanalyzer. On the study overall, not on this receptor specifically: In validation, the model predicted progression to ophthalmopathy a median of about 6.5 months before onset, with 70% to 71% sensitivity and about 72% specificity. Most expanded thyroid clonotypes (frequency above 0.001) were also detected in blood, suggesting blood repertoires may reflect thyroid immune responses. A 13 V-J signature model separated ophthalmopathy from stable hyperthyroidism, with approximately 87% sensitivity and just under 84% specificity in cross-validation and 80%/75% in testing. Sample size was not statistically predetermined, and blinding of investigators to group allocation was not performed.

The receptor was derived from a man aged 18 to 29 with Graves' hyperthyroidism. This sequence uses TRBV28 and TRBJ1-1, with the D segment identity uncertain. Sequencing used blood. At the DNA level, the sequence is TGTGCCAGCAGTCCCCCCCAAAGAGAGGGTGAAGCTTTCTTT. The translation is CASSPPQREGEAFF.